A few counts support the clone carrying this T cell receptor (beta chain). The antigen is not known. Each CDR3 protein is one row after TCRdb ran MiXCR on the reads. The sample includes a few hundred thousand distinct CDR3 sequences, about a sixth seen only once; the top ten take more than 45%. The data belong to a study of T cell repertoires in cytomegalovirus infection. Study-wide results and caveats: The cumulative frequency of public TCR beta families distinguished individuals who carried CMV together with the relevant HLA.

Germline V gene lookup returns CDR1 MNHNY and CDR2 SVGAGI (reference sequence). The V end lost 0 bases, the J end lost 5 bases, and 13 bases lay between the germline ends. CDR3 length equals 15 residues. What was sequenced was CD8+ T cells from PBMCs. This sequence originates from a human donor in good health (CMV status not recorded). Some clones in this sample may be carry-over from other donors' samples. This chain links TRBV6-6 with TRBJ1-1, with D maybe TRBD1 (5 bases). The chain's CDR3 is CASSYSATAGTEAFF. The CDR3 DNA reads TGTGCCAGCAGTTACTCAGCCACTGCAGGGACTGAAGCTTTCTTT.